A selection of T cell receptor beta chains follows, all from one sample in a study of blood T cell repertoires in COVID-19. Sequencing used immunoSEQ multiplex PCR; TCRdb keeps in-frame clones, though not all of them. The sample lists over 200,000 clones; over 70% were seen once. Material: peripheral blood. These receptors were obtained from a man older than 75 with acute or convalescent COVID-19. Each CDR3 is given with its conserved first and last residue. A D gene is named only where the DNA matches it firmly. Clone sizes are given selectively: once, few, many, or a class where the clone is expanded.

j_call: TRBJ2-1; v_call: TRBV10-3; clone_size: -; d_call: -; cdr3_aa: CATLDGLSANEQFF; cdr3_nt: TGTGCCACACTGGATGGACTTTCCGCTAATGAGCAGTTCTTC
j_call: TRBJ2-2; v_call: TRBV3-1/TRBV3-2; clone_size: -; d_call: TRBD2; cdr3_aa: CASSYVAGGRAGELFF; cdr3_nt: TGTGCCAGCAGCTACGTAGCGGGGGGAAGGGCCGGGGAGCTGTTTTTT
j_call: TRBJ2-7; v_call: TRBV5-1; clone_size: few; d_call: TRBD1; cdr3_aa: CASRGDSYEQYF; cdr3_nt: TGCGCCAGCAGAGGGGACAGCTACGAGCAGTACTTC
j_call: TRBJ1-4; v_call: TRBV9; clone_size: once; d_call: -; cdr3_aa: CASSPGRGSWATNEKLFF; cdr3_nt: TGTGCCAGCAGCCCCGGCAGGGGCAGCTGGGCAACTAATGAAAAACTGTTTTTT
j_call: TRBJ2-7; v_call: TRBV24-1; clone_size: -; d_call: TRBD2; cdr3_aa: CATSDPGTSSYEQYF; cdr3_nt: TGTGCCACCAGTGACCCCGGGACTAGCTCTTACGAGCAGTACTTC
j_call: TRBJ2-6; v_call: TRBV5-1; clone_size: -; d_call: -; cdr3_aa: CASSLASGAGANVLTF; cdr3_nt: TGCGCCAGCAGCTTGGCCTCGGGGGCTGGGGCCAACGTCCTGACTTTC
j_call: TRBJ1-5; v_call: TRBV5-1; clone_size: -; d_call: -; cdr3_aa: CASTAPPGVNQPQHF; cdr3_nt: TGCGCCAGCACCGCACCTCCGGGGGTCAATCAGCCCCAGCATTTT
j_call: TRBJ1-4; v_call: TRBV30; clone_size: -; d_call: TRBD1; cdr3_aa: CAWLGTGHEKLFF; cdr3_nt: TGTGCCTGGTTAGGGACAGGACATGAAAAACTGTTTTTT
j_call: TRBJ1-6; v_call: TRBV6-6; clone_size: few; d_call: TRBD1; cdr3_aa: CASSRSDRGIISPLHF; cdr3_nt: TGTGCCAGCAGTCGATCGGACAGGGGCATCATTTCACCCCTCCACTTT
j_call: TRBJ1-5; v_call: TRBV5-5; clone_size: -; d_call: -; cdr3_aa: CASSLAPAQGYQPQHF; cdr3_nt: TGTGCCAGCAGCTTGGCCCCGGCACAGGGCTATCAGCCCCAGCATTTT
j_call: TRBJ2-7; v_call: TRBV24-1; clone_size: once; d_call: TRBD2; cdr3_aa: CATSDGREVAYEQYF; cdr3_nt: TGTGCCACCAGTGATGGGCGGGAGGTGGCCTACGAGCAGTACTTC
j_call: TRBJ1-1; v_call: TRBV30; clone_size: -; d_call: -; cdr3_aa: CAWSRVMSLGNTEAFF; cdr3_nt: TGTGCCTGGAGCCGGGTGATGAGTCTGGGGAACACTGAAGCTTTCTTT
j_call: TRBJ1-5; v_call: TRBV20-1; clone_size: -; d_call: -; cdr3_aa: CSASSPDHGQPQHF; cdr3_nt: TGCAGTGCTAGTAGTCCAGATCATGGTCAGCCCCAGCATTTT
j_call: TRBJ2-5; v_call: TRBV4-1; clone_size: -; d_call: -; cdr3_aa: CASSRGLRGQETQYF; cdr3_nt: TGCGCCAGCAGTCGGGGCCTTAGGGGGCAAGAGACCCAGTACTTC
j_call: TRBJ1-1; v_call: TRBV3-1/TRBV3-2; clone_size: -; d_call: TRBD1; cdr3_aa: CASSQGSQGATEAFF; cdr3_nt: TGTGCCAGCAGCCAAGGTTCCCAGGGGGCGACTGAAGCTTTCTTT
j_call: TRBJ2-2; v_call: TRBV7-3; clone_size: few; d_call: -; cdr3_aa: CASSSTGNTGELFF; cdr3_nt: TGTGCCAGCAGCTCGACAGGGAACACCGGGGAGCTGTTTTTT
j_call: TRBJ2-1; v_call: TRBV19; clone_size: -; d_call: -; cdr3_aa: CASSIERNNEQFF; cdr3_nt: TGTGCCAGTAGTATAGAGCGGAACAATGAGCAGTTCTTC
j_call: TRBJ2-5; v_call: TRBV4-2; clone_size: once; d_call: TRBD1; cdr3_aa: CASSQAQGRLETQYF; cdr3_nt: TGTGCCAGCAGCCAAGCACAGGGGAGATTGGAGACCCAGTACTTC
j_call: TRBJ1-2; v_call: TRBV10-3; clone_size: -; d_call: TRBD1; cdr3_aa: CAISEMGQGFNYGYTF; cdr3_nt: TGTGCCATCAGTGAGATGGGACAGGGGTTTAACTATGGCTACACCTTC
j_call: TRBJ1-1; v_call: TRBV6-5; clone_size: -; d_call: -; cdr3_aa: CASSYSGRNTEAFF; cdr3_nt: TGTGCCAGCAGTTACTCGGGCCGGAACACTGAAGCTTTCTTT
j_call: TRBJ2-2; v_call: TRBV28; clone_size: -; d_call: -; cdr3_aa: CASSLSGLGAGELFF; cdr3_nt: TGTGCCAGCAGTTTATCGGGGTTGGGCGCCGGGGAGCTGTTTTTT
j_call: TRBJ2-7; v_call: TRBV6-1; clone_size: few; d_call: -; cdr3_aa: CASSEAGFGNYEQYF; cdr3_nt: TGTGCCAGCAGTGAAGCGGGGTTCGGGAACTACGAGCAGTACTTC
j_call: TRBJ2-7; v_call: TRBV5-6; clone_size: -; d_call: TRBD2; cdr3_aa: CATGLAGGLEQYF; cdr3_nt: TGTGCCACCGGGCTAGCGGGGGGGCTTGAGCAGTACTTC
j_call: TRBJ1-2; v_call: TRBV12-3/TRBV12-4; clone_size: few; d_call: -; cdr3_aa: CASSRTAPYGYTF; cdr3_nt: TGTGCCAGCAGTCGGACAGCCCCCTATGGCTACACCTTC
j_call: TRBJ2-1; v_call: TRBV9; clone_size: -; d_call: TRBD2; cdr3_aa: CASSVEGLAGSSYNEQFF; cdr3_nt: TGTGCCAGCAGCGTAGAGGGACTAGCGGGGAGCTCCTACAATGAGCAGTTCTTC
j_call: TRBJ1-2; v_call: TRBV7-2; clone_size: -; d_call: -; cdr3_aa: CASSLDAGRANYGYTF; cdr3_nt: TGTGCCAGCAGCTTAGACGCGGGGCGGGCTAACTATGGCTACACCTTC
j_call: TRBJ1-5; v_call: TRBV6-5; clone_size: -; d_call: TRBD1; cdr3_aa: CASSRGQYNQPQHF; cdr3_nt: TGTGCCAGCAGTCGGGGACAGTACAATCAGCCCCAGCATTTT
j_call: TRBJ2-5; v_call: TRBV14; clone_size: few; d_call: -; cdr3_aa: CASSQGAAETQYF; cdr3_nt: TGTGCCAGCAGCCAAGGCGCTGCGGAGACCCAGTACTTC
j_call: TRBJ2-5; v_call: TRBV24-1; clone_size: -; d_call: -; cdr3_aa: CATSALGQPQETQYF; cdr3_nt: TGTGCCACCAGTGCCCTCGGACAGCCCCAGGAGACCCAGTACTTC
j_call: TRBJ2-3; v_call: TRBV7-6; clone_size: -; d_call: -; cdr3_aa: CASKPGRGSADTQYF; cdr3_nt: TGTGCCAGCAAACCCGGGAGAGGTTCGGCAGATACGCAGTATTTT